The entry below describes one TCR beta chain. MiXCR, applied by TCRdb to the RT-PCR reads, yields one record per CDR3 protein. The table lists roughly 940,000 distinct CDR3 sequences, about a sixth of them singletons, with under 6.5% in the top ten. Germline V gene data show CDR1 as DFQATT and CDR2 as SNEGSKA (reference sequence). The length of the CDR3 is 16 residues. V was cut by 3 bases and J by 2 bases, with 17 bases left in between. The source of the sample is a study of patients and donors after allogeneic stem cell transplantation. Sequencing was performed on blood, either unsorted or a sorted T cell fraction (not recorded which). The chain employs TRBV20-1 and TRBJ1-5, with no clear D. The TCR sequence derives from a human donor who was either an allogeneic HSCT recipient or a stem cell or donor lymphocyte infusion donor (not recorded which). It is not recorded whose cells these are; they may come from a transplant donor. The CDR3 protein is CSASPDVGIRNQPQHF. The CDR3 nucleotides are TGCAGTGCTAGCCCAGACGTGGGGATTCGCAATCAGCCCCAGCATTTT.